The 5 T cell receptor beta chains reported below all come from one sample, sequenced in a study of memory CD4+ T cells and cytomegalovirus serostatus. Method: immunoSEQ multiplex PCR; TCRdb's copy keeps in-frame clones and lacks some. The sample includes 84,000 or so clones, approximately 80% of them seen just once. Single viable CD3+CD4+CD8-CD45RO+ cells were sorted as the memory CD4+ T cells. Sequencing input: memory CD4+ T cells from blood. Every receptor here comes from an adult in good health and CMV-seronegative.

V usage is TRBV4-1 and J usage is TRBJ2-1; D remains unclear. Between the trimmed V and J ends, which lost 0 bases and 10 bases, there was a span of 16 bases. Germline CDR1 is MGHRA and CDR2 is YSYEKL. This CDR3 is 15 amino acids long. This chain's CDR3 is CASSQDRSPPWEQFF. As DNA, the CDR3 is TGCGCCAGCAGCCAAGACCGGTCCCCACCATGGGAGCAGTTCTTC.

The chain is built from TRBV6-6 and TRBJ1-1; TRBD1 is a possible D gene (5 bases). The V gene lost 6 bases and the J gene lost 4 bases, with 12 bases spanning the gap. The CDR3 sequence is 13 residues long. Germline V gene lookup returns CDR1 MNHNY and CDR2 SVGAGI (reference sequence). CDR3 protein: CASRRQLATEAFF. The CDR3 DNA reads TGTGCCAGCAGACGACAGTTAGCCACTGAAGCTTTCTTT.

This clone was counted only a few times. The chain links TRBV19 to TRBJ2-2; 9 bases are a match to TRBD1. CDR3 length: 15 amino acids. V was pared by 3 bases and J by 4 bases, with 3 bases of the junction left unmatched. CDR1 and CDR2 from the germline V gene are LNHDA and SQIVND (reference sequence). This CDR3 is CASSMWTGATGELFF. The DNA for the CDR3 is TGTGCCAGTAGTATGTGGACAGGGGCCACCGGGGAGCTGTTTTTT. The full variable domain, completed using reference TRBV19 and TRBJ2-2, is DGGITQSPKYLFRKEGQNVTLSCEQNLNHDAMYWYRQDPGQGLRLIYYSQIVNDFQKGDIAEGYSVSREKKESFPLTVTSAQKNPTAFYLCASSMWTGATGELFFGEGSRLTVL.

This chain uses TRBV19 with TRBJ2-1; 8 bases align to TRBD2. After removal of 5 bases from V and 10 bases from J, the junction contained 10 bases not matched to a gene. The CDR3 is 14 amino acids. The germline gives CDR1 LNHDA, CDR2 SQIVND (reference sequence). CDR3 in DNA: TGTGCCAGTAGTGTGGGGTTAGCGGGGAGCGAGCAGTTCTTC. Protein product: CASSVGLAGSEQFF.

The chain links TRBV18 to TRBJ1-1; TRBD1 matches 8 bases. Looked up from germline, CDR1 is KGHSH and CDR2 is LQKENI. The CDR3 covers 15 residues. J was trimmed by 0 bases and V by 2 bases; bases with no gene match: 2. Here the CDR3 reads CASSPGQGLNTEAFF. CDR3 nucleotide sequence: TGTGCCAGCTCACCAGGACAGGGCCTGAACACTGAAGCTTTCTTT. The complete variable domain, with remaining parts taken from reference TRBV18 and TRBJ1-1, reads NAGVMQNPRHLVRRRGQEARLRCSPMKGHSHVYWYRQLPEEGLKFMVYLQKENIIDESGMPKERFSAEFPKEGPSILRIQQVVRGDSAAYFCASSPGQGLNTEAFFGQGTRLTVV.